The clone carrying this TCR beta chain was seen many times. As yet, its antigen is unknown. The sample is drawn from a study of T cells after posttransplantation cyclophosphamide. The related graft donor's blood sample was taken on the day of bone marrow donation. Study outcomes and limitations: Recipient CMV seropositivity and CMV reactivation strongly tracked TRB clonality. Donor CD8+ memory clones often dominated recipient blood repertoires at later times. TRB overlap between skin or GI tissue T cells and blood was limited.

Profiled with immunoSEQ multiplex PCR; TCRdb holds only in-frame clones, not every one. The sample was found to contain 35,000 to 45,000 clones, and every one recurs. There are 14 residues in the CDR3. Germline CDR1 reads SGHTA; CDR2 reads FQGTGA. V lost 4 bases, J lost 7 bases, and 14 bases lay in between. The source is a man aged 40-49 years in good health, CMV-negative, and a related stem cell transplant donor. Source material: PBMCs. The J gene is TRBJ2-1, the V gene TRBV7-3; weak D call: TRBD2 (6 bases). CDR3 nucleotides: TGTGCCAGCAGCTCCCCGGGGGAAAGAAATGAGCAGTTCTTC. Residues: CASSSPGERNEQFF. Based on the CDR3 plus reference TRBV7-3 and TRBJ2-1, the full variable domain is GAGVSQTPSNKVTEKGKYVELRCDPISGHTALYWYRQSLGQGPEFLIYFQGTGAADDSGLPNDRFFAVRPEGSVSTLKIQRTERGDSAVYLCASSSPGERNEQFFGPGTRLTVL.